The 5 T cell receptor beta chains listed next were all sequenced from one sample in a study of shared clonotypes between healthy human individuals. Here immunoSEQ multiplex PCR was the method, and the copy in TCRdb shows in-frame clones only, minus some. The table records about 1,900,000 clones, over 85% of them present only once. The naive CD8 subset, CD45RO-negative cells positively selected for CCR7, excluded terminally differentiated effector memory CD45RA+ cells. The sample taken for sequencing was naive CD8+ T cells sorted from blood. All receptors derive from a man between 18 and 35 years old in good health.

J is TRBJ2-3 and V is TRBV27, with TRBD2 identical over 8 bases. The germline V gene has CDR1 MNHEY and CDR2 SMNVEV (reference sequence). This CDR3 has 14 residues. Trimming took 5 bases from V and 4 from J; bases not matched to a gene: 5. CDR3 sequence reads: CASSLREASDTQYF. CDR3 DNA: TGTGCCAGCAGTCTGCGGGAGGCCTCAGATACGCAGTATTTT.

This clone appeared once. The rearrangement joins TRBV7-9 to TRBJ1-6; the match to TRBD1 covers 9 bases. This CDR3 spans 14 amino acids. Trimming cost V 5 bases and J 8 bases; bases outside gene matches: 4. CDR1 is SEHNR, CDR2 FQNEAQ, per germline (reference sequence). CDR3 in amino acids: CASSQGQGYSPLHF. CDR3 in DNA: TGTGCCAGCAGCCAGGGACAGGGTTATTCACCCCTCCACTTT. The variable domain in full, completed from reference TRBV7-9 and TRBJ1-6, reads DTGVSQNPRHKITKRGQNVTFRCDPISEHNRLYWYRQTLGQGPEFLTYFQNEAQLEKSRLLSDRFSAERPKGSFSTLEIQRTEQGDSAMYLCASSQGQGYSPLHFGNGTRLTVT.

In this sample, this clone turned up once. The rearrangement joins TRBV30 to TRBJ2-7; D is possibly TRBD1 (6 bases). The CDR3 covers 14 residues. Per the germline V gene, CDR1 is GTSNPN and CDR2 is SVGIG (reference sequence). Between the trimmed V and J ends, which lost 3 bases and 2 bases, there was a span of 14 bases. Here the CDR3 reads CAWRIQGAPYEQYF. As DNA, the CDR3 is TGTGCCTGGAGGATACAGGGTGCCCCCTACGAGCAGTACTTC.

This clone was recorded a few times. V is TRBV28 and J is TRBJ2-5; no definite D call. The CDR3 totals 12 residues. V lost 5 bases to trimming and J lost 5 bases, with 9 bases between them. Germline V CDR1 and CDR2: MDHEN, SYDVKM. The CDR3 DNA follows: TGTGCCAGCAGTACTTCTTGGGAGACCCAGTACTTC. Translated, it gives CASSTSWETQYF. Full variable domain (rest looked up from reference TRBV28 and TRBJ2-5): DVKVTQSSRYLVKRTGEKVFLECVQDMDHENMFWYRQDPGLGLRLIYFSYDVKMKEKGDIPEGYSVSREKKERFSLILESASTNQTSMYLCASSTSWETQYFGPGTRLLVL.

J is TRBJ1-5 and V is TRBV28, with D uncertain. Germline V gene sequence: CDR1 MDHEN, CDR2 SYDVKM. Trimming stripped 7 bases from V and 0 bases from J, with 10 bases between. This CDR3 is 14 amino acids long. CDR3 sequence (DNA): TGTGCCAGCAAACTGGACGGTAGCAATCAGCCCCAGCATTTT. This translates into CASKLDGSNQPQHF.